This record looks at one T cell receptor beta chain sequence and its context. CDR1 is LNHDA, CDR2 SQIVND, per germline (reference sequence). The CDR3 is 11 residues long. V was trimmed by 8 bases and J by 3 bases, leaving 4 bases between them. The data derive from a study of T cell clonotyping in hematopoietic cell transplantation. Turning to the study itself: Recipient samples before transplant were obtained post-cytoreduction.

Time point described: recipient sample about 28 days before transplant, after cytoreduction. The method was immunoSEQ multiplex PCR; TCRdb's version includes in-frame clones alone and lacks a portion of them. The table lists roughly 13,000 clones, approximately 80% of them singletons. Sample: peripheral blood mononuclear cells, taken before stem cell transplant. V is TRBV19 and J is TRBJ2-2; D remains unclear. The source is a man aged 55 to 70 with acute myeloid leukemia. Some clones in this sample may be carry-over from other donors' samples. The CDR3 DNA is TGTGCCAGTGGGTACACCGGGGAGCTGTTTTTT. Translating it yields CASGYTGELFF.